This T cell receptor (beta chain) was recovered during a study of T cell repertoires in cytomegalovirus infection. Study-wide background: TCR beta signatures that were public indicated CMV infection and matching HLA type.

This clonotype was seen many times. Its antigen is undetermined. The CDR3 is made up of 15 amino acids. The ends were cut back, 5 bases at V and 10 bases at J, with 18 bases in the middle. Germline values: CDR1 SGHTA, CDR2 FQGNSA. TCRdb used MiXCR to reprocess the reads, holding one entry per CDR3 protein. The sample has 85,000 to 120,000 distinct CDR3 sequences; 16% are singletons. Study-wide findings and caveats: Frequencies of public TCR beta families were cumulated, and this identified carriers of CMV plus the relevant HLA. Ex vivo, HLA-C-restricted CMV-specific TCR beta clonotypes prevailed over the rest of the response.

This clonotype was obtained from a human donor in good health (CMV status not recorded). Some clones in this sample may be carry-over from other donors' samples. The rearrangement joins TRBV7-2 to TRBJ1-6; D is perhaps TRBD1 (5 bases). The sample was PBMCs. CDR3 protein: CASSPLGAIESPLHF. The CDR3 nucleotides read TGTGCCAGCAGCCCCCTCGGGGCAATAGAATCACCCCTCCACTTT.